This T cell receptor (beta chain) was sequenced in a study of glioma-infiltrating T cells after dendritic cell vaccination. Before vaccination, two weeks after the third vaccination, and at progression, PBMC were collected. The protocol was immunoSEQ multiplex PCR, while the TCRdb copy is restricted to in-frame clones and leaves out a portion. The repertoire consists of 35,000 to 40,000 clones, with around 80% occurring once and the leading ten covering over 6.5%. V lost 4 bases and J lost 0; bases outside the gene matches: 5. Germline loops: CDR1 SQVTM, CDR2 ANQGSEA. The CDR3 length is 15 residues. The receptor comes from a human donor with glioblastoma. The chain combines TRBV29-1 with TRBJ2-1, with TRBD2 matching over 8 bases. The specimen comprised blood, sampled before dendritic cell vaccination. As DNA, the CDR3 is TGCAGCGTTGGCGGGGGGCGAAGCTCCTACAATGAGCAGTTCTTC. It translates to CSVGGGRSSYNEQFF.